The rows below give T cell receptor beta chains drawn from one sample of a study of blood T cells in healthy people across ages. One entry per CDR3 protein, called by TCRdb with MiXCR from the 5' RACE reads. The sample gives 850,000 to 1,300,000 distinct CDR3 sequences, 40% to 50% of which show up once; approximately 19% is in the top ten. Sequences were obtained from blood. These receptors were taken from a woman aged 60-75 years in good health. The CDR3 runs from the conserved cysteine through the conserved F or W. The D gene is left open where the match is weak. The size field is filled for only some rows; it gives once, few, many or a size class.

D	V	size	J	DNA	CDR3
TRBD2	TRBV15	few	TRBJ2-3	TGTGCCACCAGCACCGGACTAGCGGGAGGGGCCAGCACAGATACGCAGTATTTT	CATSTGLAGGASTDTQYF
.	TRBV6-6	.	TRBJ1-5	TGTGCCAGCAGTTACCAGGGGAACAATCAGCCCCAGCATTTT	CASSYQGNNQPQHF
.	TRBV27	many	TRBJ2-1	TGTGCCAGCAGTTTGGAGGACTCCTACAATGAGCAGTTCTTC	CASSLEDSYNEQFF
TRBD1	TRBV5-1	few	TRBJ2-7	TGCGCCAGCAGCAATACAGGGGCCTACGAGCAGTACTTC	CASSNTGAYEQYF
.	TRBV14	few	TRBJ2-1	TGTGCCAGCAGCCCCATTAGGGCCGGGACTTCAGCCCCCGGTGAGCAGTTCTTC	CASSPIRAGTSAPGEQFF
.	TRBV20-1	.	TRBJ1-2	TGCAGTGCTATGGCAGGGTATGGCTACACCTTC	CSAMAGYGYTF
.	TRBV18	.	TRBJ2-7	TGTGCCAGCTCACCCTTGGCGGGGACAGTAGGCTCCTACGAGCAGTACTTC	CASSPLAGTVGSYEQYF
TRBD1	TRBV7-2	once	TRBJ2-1	TGTGTCAGCAGCTTCGGGGACAGGGTGTTAGGGAATGAGCAGTTCTTC	CVSSFGDRVLGNEQFF
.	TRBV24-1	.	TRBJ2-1	TGTGCCACCAGTGATTGGGGGGGGGGCGAGAATGAGCAGTTCTTC	CATSDWGGGENEQFF
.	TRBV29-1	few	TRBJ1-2	TGCAGCGTCGTAACCGGGACAATCGGCGGCTACACCTTC	CSVVTGTIGGYTF
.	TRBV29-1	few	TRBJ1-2	TGCAGCGTTGAAGAACGCGGGCGCCTCTATGGCTACACCTTC	CSVEERGRLYGYTF
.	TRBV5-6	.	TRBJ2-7	TGTGCCAGCAGCTCGGAAGGGGGGATCTACGAGCAGTACTTC	CASSSEGGIYEQYF
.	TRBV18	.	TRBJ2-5	TGTGCCAGCTCACCATTGAGTCAAGAGACCCGGTACTTC	CASSPLSQETRYF
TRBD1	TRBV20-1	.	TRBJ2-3	TGCAGTGCTACCCGGACAGGGACAGATACGCAGTATTTT	CSATRTGTDTQYF
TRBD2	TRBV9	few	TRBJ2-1	TGTGCCAGCAGCCTCGAGGACACTCTAGCGGGAGCCTACAATGAGCAGTTCTTC	CASSLEDTLAGAYNEQFF
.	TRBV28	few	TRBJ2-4	TGTGCCCACGAGGTACTCCTGTTAGGACTAGCCAAAAACATTCAGTACTTC	CAHEVLLLGLAKNIQYF
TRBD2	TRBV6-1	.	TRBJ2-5	TGTGCCAGCAGTGAAGAGGGACTAGCGGGATATGAGCAGTACTTC	CASSEEGLAGYEQYF
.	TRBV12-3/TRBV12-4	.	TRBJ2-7	TGTGCCAGCAGACGGGAGAGATACGAGCAGTACTTC	CASRRERYEQYF
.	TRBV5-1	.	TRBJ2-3	TGCGCCAGCAGCTCCGGACACCGCGAGGATACGCAGTATTTT	CASSSGHREDTQYF
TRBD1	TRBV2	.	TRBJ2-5	TGTGCCACAGACCGGGACAGACAAGAGACCCAGTACTTC	CATDRDRQETQYF
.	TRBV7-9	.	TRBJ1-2	TGTGCCAGCAGCTTAGGAGCAGGGAGAGACTATGGCTACACCTTC	CASSLGAGRDYGYTF
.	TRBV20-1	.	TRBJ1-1	TGCAGTGCCCGCGGTGAGGGGTTGAACACTGAAGCTTTCTTT	CSARGEGLNTEAFF
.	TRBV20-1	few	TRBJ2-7	TGCAGTGCCTCTCGAGAGCGGACTTCCTACAATGAGCAGTACTTC	CSASRERTSYNEQYF
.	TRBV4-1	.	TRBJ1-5	TGCGCCAGCAGCCAAGATGGGGACAGCAATCAGCCCCAGCATTTT	CASSQDGDSNQPQHF
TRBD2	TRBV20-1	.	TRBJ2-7	TGCAGTGCTATTGATGGCGGGAGCTACGAGCAGTACTTC	CSAIDGGSYEQYF
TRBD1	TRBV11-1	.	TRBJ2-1	TGTGCCAGCTTCGACGGGACAGGTGCCTACAATGAGCAGTTCTTC	CASFDGTGAYNEQFF
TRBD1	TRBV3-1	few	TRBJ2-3	TGTGCCAGCAGCACCTATGGGACAGGGGATAGCACAGATACGCAGTATTTT	CASSTYGTGDSTDTQYF
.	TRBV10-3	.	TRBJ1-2	TGTGCCATCAGTGGCGGGCTCCATGGCTACACCTTC	CAISGGLHGYTF
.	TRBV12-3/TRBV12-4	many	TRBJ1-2	TGTGCCAGCAGCTTGGGGGGCGATGGCTACACCTTC	CASSLGGDGYTF
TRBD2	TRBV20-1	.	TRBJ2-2	TGCAGTGCTAGGGGCGGTAGCGGGGGGTCCAACACCGGGGAGCTGTTTTTT	CSARGGSGGSNTGELFF
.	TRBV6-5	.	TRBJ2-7	TGTGCCAGCAGTTACTCAGCTACCGCGGCAGCCTTTTCCTACGAGCAGTACTTC	CASSYSATAAAFSYEQYF
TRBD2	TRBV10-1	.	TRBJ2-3	TGCGCCAGCAGTGAGGGTCTAGCGGGAGGCTATAGCACAGATACGCAGTATTTT	CASSEGLAGGYSTDTQYF
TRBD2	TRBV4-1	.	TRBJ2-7	TGCGCCAGCAGCCATCGGGAGGGAGGTTACGAGCAGTACTTC	CASSHREGGYEQYF